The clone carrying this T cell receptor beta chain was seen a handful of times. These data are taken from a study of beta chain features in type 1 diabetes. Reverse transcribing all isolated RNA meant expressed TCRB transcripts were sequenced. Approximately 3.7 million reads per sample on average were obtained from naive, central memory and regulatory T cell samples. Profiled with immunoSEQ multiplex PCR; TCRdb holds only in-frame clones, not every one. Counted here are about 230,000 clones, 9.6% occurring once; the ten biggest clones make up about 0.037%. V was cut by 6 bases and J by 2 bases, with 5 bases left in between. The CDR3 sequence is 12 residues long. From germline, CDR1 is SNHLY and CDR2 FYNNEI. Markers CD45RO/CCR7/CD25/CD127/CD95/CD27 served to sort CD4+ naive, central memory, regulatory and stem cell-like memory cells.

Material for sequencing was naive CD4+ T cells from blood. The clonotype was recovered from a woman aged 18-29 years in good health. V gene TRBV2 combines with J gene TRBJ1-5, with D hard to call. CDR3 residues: CASRPGNQPQHF. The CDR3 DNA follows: TGTGCCAGCAGGCCGGGCAATCAGCCCCAGCATTTT.